Listed here is a single TCR beta chain. No antigen is known for it. This table comes from immunoSEQ multiplex PCR, and its TCRdb copy is limited to in-frame clones, with some not included. The table includes around 40,000 clones, about three quarters detected once. All patients experienced relapse after autologous stem cell transplantation, and brentuximab vedotin exposure was variable. The data were obtained in a study of PD-1 blockade in classical Hodgkin lymphoma. Study observations and caveats: The causes of the repertoire differences, possibly disease activity or prior therapy, remain undefined. The baseline diversity of complete responders showed similarity to that of newly diagnosed patients.

V shed 2 bases and J 9 bases; nucleotides not matched to a gene: 0. The CDR3 consists of 11 residues. Germline-derived CDR1 and CDR2 are ENHRY and SYGVKD. The origin of this receptor is a human donor with classical Hodgkin lymphoma. The sequencing here drew on peripheral blood mononuclear cells (PBMCs), taken at baseline. The rearrangement joins TRBV10-3 to TRBJ2-7, with TRBD1 identical over 8 bases. CDR3 bases: TGTGCCATCAGTGAGGGACAGGGGCAGTACTTC. Protein sequence: CAISEGQGQYF.